This TCR beta chain comes out of a study of cytomegalovirus exposure and HLA in healthy donors. Findings of the study overall: Rarity characterized most TCR sequences, yet some public TCRs appeared in many donors.

This clone was recorded once. Its target is unknown. Trimming left V 5 bases short and J 4 bases short, with 14 bases between. The germline V gene encodes CDR1 MNHEY and CDR2 SMNVEV (reference sequence). The CDR3 sequence is 15 residues long. The PCR contained 60 Vbeta and 13 Jbeta primers. Data came from immunoSEQ multiplex PCR; TCRdb stores just in-frame clones and leaves some out. The sample records roughly 230,000 clones, about 93% being singletons. The sample was PBMCs. This clonotype was sampled from a girl aged 2 to 9 in good health and CMV-seronegative. The J gene is TRBJ2-2, the V gene TRBV27, with no clear D. The CDR3 protein is CASSPNPRPTGELFF. The DNA for the CDR3 is TGTGCCAGCAGTCCCAACCCCAGGCCCACCGGGGAGCTGTTTTTT.